The 24 T cell receptor beta chains given below trace back to one sample, sequenced in a study of beta chain features in type 1 diabetes. Whole-study results and caveats: All four CD4+ subsets from Type 1 diabetes patients carried moderately but significantly shorter TCRB CDR3s.

Their antigens are not known. Sequenced material consisted of expressed TCRB transcripts (all of the isolated RNA was reverse transcribed). Produced via immunoSEQ multiplex PCR; TCRdb's table is partial and in-frame only. The data hold about 250,000 clones, with approximately 11% observed a single time. The sample was naive CD4+ T cells from blood. Source of these receptors: a man aged 25-45 years with type 1 diabetes.

This clone was counted between two and nine times. The chain is built from TRBV9 and TRBJ2-1; 9 positions match TRBD1. Trimming cost V 6 bases and J 8 bases; bases outside gene matches: 9. The CDR3 extends over 14 amino acids. CDR1 is SGDLS, CDR2 YYNGEE, per germline. CDR3 sequence: CASKDRGGPYEQFF. In DNA form, the CDR3 reads TGTGCCAGCAAGGACAGGGGCGGCCCTTATGAGCAGTTCTTC.

The table lists this clone with a few counts. V usage is TRBV4-3 and J usage is TRBJ2-7; TRBD1 aligns across 8 bases. This CDR3 is 14 amino acids long. V dropped 3 bases and J dropped 5; count of bases not matched to a gene: 6. Germline V gives CDR1 LGHNA, CDR2 YSLEER. The CDR3 loop is CASSQDRERHEQYF. The CDR3 nucleotides are TGCGCCAGCAGCCAGGACAGGGAACGGCACGAGCAGTACTTC.

J is TRBJ1-1 and V is TRBV7-2, with 8 bases identical to TRBD1. Losses at the gene ends were 1 base for V and 2 bases for J; bases not matched to a gene: 15. The CDR3 has 19 amino acids. Germline V lookup: CDR1 SGHTA, CDR2 FQGNSA. For the CDR3, the DNA is TGTGCCAGCAGCTTAGTCCCTGTGGCAGGGGGCGAAGGAAACACTGAAGCTTTCTTT. Protein product: CASSLVPVAGGEGNTEAFF.

In this sample, this clone turned up a few times. The chain recombines TRBV27 with TRBJ2-5; perhaps TRBD1 as D (6 bases). From germline, CDR1 is MNHEY and CDR2 SMNVEV (reference sequence). This CDR3 comprises 13 residues. Trimming took off 5 bases at V and 6 bases at J, with 13 bases between the two ends. In nucleotides, the CDR3 is TGTGCCAGCAGTGATACAGGGATAAAGACCCAGTACTTC. This gives the protein CASSDTGIKTQYF.

This clone has a handful of counts. The rearrangement links TRBV9 to TRBJ2-1, with D perhaps TRBD1 (5 bases). The ends were cut back, 2 bases at V and 7 bases at J, with 16 bases in the middle. The CDR3 covers 15 residues. The germline V gene has CDR1 SGDLS and CDR2 YYNGEE. The chain's CDR3 is CASSVGQGERNEQFF. CDR3 bases: TGTGCCAGCAGCGTTGGGCAGGGCGAACGAAATGAGCAGTTCTTC.

This clone was seen a few times. The chain joins TRBV30 to TRBJ1-2; D is undetermined. V was shortened by 3 bases and J by 4 bases, with 15 bases between the two germline ends. The germline V gene encodes CDR1 GTSNPN and CDR2 SVGIG (reference sequence). The CDR3 is 14 residues long. CDR3 nucleotide sequence: TGTGCCTGGAGCGTTTTGGGAGGAGGCTATGGCTACACCTTC. This encodes CAWSVLGGGYGYTF.

This chain links TRBV5-1 with TRBJ2-3; 9 nucleotides match TRBD2. Germline values: CDR1 SGHRS, CDR2 YFSETQ. Losses at the gene ends were 6 bases for V and 0 bases for J; bases not matched to a gene: 5. The CDR3 runs 15 residues. The CDR3 nucleotides are TGCGCCAGCACGTATCTAGCGGGAAGCACAGATACGCAGTATTTT. Translating it yields CASTYLAGSTDTQYF.

This clone came up a few times. CDR3 sequence: CASSNRAGDTQYF. Written as DNA, the CDR3 is TGTGCCAGCAGTAACAGGGCAGGAGATACGCAGTATTTT. The gene calls are TRBV25-1 and TRBJ2-3; possibly TRBD1 for D (6 bases). Between the trimmed V and J ends, which lost 5 bases and 5 bases, there was a span of 11 bases. Germline V gives CDR1 MGHDK, CDR2 SYGVNS. The CDR3 consists of 13 residues.

The chain combines TRBV5-1 with TRBJ2-1; 9 bases match TRBD2. In germline, CDR1 is SGHRS, CDR2 YFSETQ. The CDR3 extends over 15 amino acids. J lost 8 bases, V lost 2 bases, and 8 bases had no gene match. This CDR3 is CASSFGRGGLDEQFF. As DNA, the CDR3 is TGCGCCAGCAGCTTTGGGCGGGGGGGCCTCGATGAGCAGTTCTTC.

This clone was recorded a few times. The gene calls are TRBV7-9 and TRBJ2-1; 9 nucleotides match TRBD2. CDR3 length equals 14 residues. Trimming removed 3 bases from V and 8 bases from J; junction bases left unmatched: 5. Germline-derived CDR1 and CDR2 are SEHNR and FQNEAQ (reference sequence). The chain's CDR3 is CASSLASGDDEQFF. The CDR3 nucleotides read TGTGCCAGCAGCTTGGCTAGCGGGGACGATGAGCAGTTCTTC. Based on the CDR3 plus reference TRBV7-9 and TRBJ2-1, the full variable domain is DTGVSQNPRHKITKRGQNVTFRCDPISEHNRLYWYRQTLGQGPEFLTYFQNEAQLEKSRLLSDRFSAERPKGSFSTLEIQRTEQGDSAMYLCASSLASGDDEQFFGPGTRLTVL.

The V gene is TRBV7-8, the J gene TRBJ1-2; TRBD1 is a possible D gene (6 bases). Germline CDR1 SGHVS, CDR2 FQNEAQ. The CDR3 covers 13 residues. V lost 6 bases to trimming and J lost 2 bases, with 10 bases between them. This CDR3 is CASRLGQNYGYTF. The DNA of the CDR3 is TGTGCCAGCAGACTCGGACAGAACTATGGCTACACCTTC. Filled out from reference TRBV7-8 and TRBJ1-2, the complete variable domain reads GAGVSQSPRYKVAKRGQDVALRCDPISGHVSLFWYQQALGQGPEFLTYFQNEAQLDKSGLPSDRFFAERPEGSVSTLKIQRTQQEDSAVYLCASRLGQNYGYTFGSGTRLTVV.

The gene calls are TRBV7-2 and TRBJ1-1; D possibly corresponds to TRBD1 (6 bases). Germline V gene lookup returns CDR1 SGHTA and CDR2 FQGNSA. V shed 5 bases and J shed 2 bases, with 9 bases lying between them. There are 13 residues in the CDR3. CDR3 in DNA: TGTGCCAGCAGCCCCGGGACAAACACTGAAGCTTTCTTT. Protein sequence: CASSPGTNTEAFF.

This clone has only a few counts. This sample includes further DNA sequences coding for the same CDR3. This chain uses TRBV15 with TRBJ2-7; 8 bases match TRBD1. After removal of 0 bases from V and 3 bases from J, the junction contained 1 base not matched to a gene. Germline values: CDR1 LNHNV, CDR2 YYDKDF (reference sequence). The CDR3 consists of 14 residues. CDR3 residues: CATSRDTGGYEQYF. CDR3 nucleotides: TGTGCCACCAGCAGAGACACAGGGGGCTACGAGCAGTACTTC.

As regards this clone: This sample includes further DNA sequences coding for the same CDR3. The chain is built from TRBV2 and TRBJ2-5; TRBD2 matches 14 bases. V dropped 6 bases and J dropped 1; count of bases not matched to a gene: 1. The CDR3 has 15 amino acids. Germline loops: CDR1 SNHLY, CDR2 FYNNEI. CDR3 residues: CASRGTSGGQETQYF. The CDR3 nucleotides are TGTGCCAGCAGAGGGACTAGCGGGGGCCAAGAGACCCAGTACTTC.

The table lists this clone with a few counts. The chain carries TRBV18 and TRBJ2-5; a possible D gene is TRBD2 (7 bases). The CDR3 is made up of 14 amino acids. Germline lookup yields CDR1 KGHSH and CDR2 LQKENI. The V end was cut by 1 base, the J end by 5 bases, with 11 bases between. The DNA for the CDR3 is TGTGCCAGCTCACCACGGGGGGGCCGTGAGACCCAGTACTTC. This codes for CASSPRGGRETQYF. The variable domain in full, completed from reference TRBV18 and TRBJ2-5, reads NAGVMQNPRHLVRRRGQEARLRCSPMKGHSHVYWYRQLPEEGLKFMVYLQKENIIDESGMPKERFSAEFPKEGPSILRIQQVVRGDSAAYFCASSPRGGRETQYFGPGTRLLVL.

This clone occurred a few times. The rearrangement uses TRBV11-2 and TRBJ1-2, with a tentative D call TRBD1 (6 bases). Trimming stripped 5 bases from V and 1 base from J, with 11 bases between. The CDR3 extends over 14 amino acids. Germline CDR1 is SGHAT and CDR2 is FQNNGV. CDR3 loop: CASSTQGYNYGYTF. CDR3 nucleotides: TGTGCCAGCAGCACCCAGGGGTATAACTATGGCTACACCTTC. Supplemented by reference TRBV11-2 and TRBJ1-2, the full variable domain reads EAGVAQSPRYKIIEKRQSVAFWCNPISGHATLYWYQQILGQGPKLLIQFQNNGVVDDSQLPKDRFSAERLKGVDSTLKIQPAKLEDSAVYLCASSTQGYNYGYTFGSGTRLTVV.

This chain links TRBV27 with TRBJ1-1; D is possibly TRBD1 (5 bases). The V end was cut by 2 bases, the J end by 3 bases, with 10 bases between. The V gene's germline CDR1 is MNHEY and CDR2 SMNVEV (reference sequence). There are 14 residues in the CDR3. The CDR3 loop is CASSLVGPYTEAFF. DNA for the CDR3: TGTGCCAGCAGTTTAGTGGGGCCTTACACTGAAGCTTTCTTT.

The table lists this clone with a few counts. The chain links TRBV11-2 to TRBJ2-3, with D possibly matching TRBD1 (5 bases). V was pared by 4 bases and J by 6 bases, with 17 bases between. The germline CDR1 and CDR2 sequences are SGHAT and FQNNGV. CDR3 length: 15 amino acids. The CDR3 DNA reads as TGTGCCAGCAGCTCAGGGTTATCACCCCCCGATACGCAGTATTTT. Its translation is CASSSGLSPPDTQYF. The whole variable domain, remainder taken from reference TRBV11-2 and TRBJ2-3, is EAGVAQSPRYKIIEKRQSVAFWCNPISGHATLYWYQQILGQGPKLLIQFQNNGVVDDSQLPKDRFSAERLKGVDSTLKIQPAKLEDSAVYLCASSSGLSPPDTQYFGPGTRLTVL.

The chain joins TRBV9 to TRBJ1-1, with D perhaps TRBD1 (6 bases). Germline V gene data show CDR1 as SGDLS and CDR2 as YYNGEE. Trimming took 1 base from V and 3 from J, leaving 13 bases between them. The CDR3 has 15 residues. The CDR3: CASSVTGQLYTEAFF. As DNA, the CDR3 is TGTGCCAGCAGCGTAACAGGACAGTTGTACACTGAAGCTTTCTTT.

This clone has only a few counts. This chain joins TRBV4-2 and TRBJ1-1; D not certain. In germline, CDR1 is LGHNA, CDR2 YNFKEQ. The length of the CDR3 is 13 residues. V was clipped by 2 bases and J by 2 bases, with 6 bases between them. CDR3 bases: TGTGCCAGCAGCCAACCGGGAAACACTGAAGCTTTCTTT. It specifies CASSQPGNTEAFF.

V is TRBV6-6 and J is TRBJ1-2, with D unclear. CDR1 and CDR2 (germline): MNHNY, SVGAGI (reference sequence). The CDR3 covers 14 residues. V was trimmed by 5 bases and J by 4 bases, leaving 14 bases between them. The CDR3: CASSPPLVRYGYTF. The CDR3 DNA follows: TGTGCCAGCAGTCCCCCCCTGGTGCGCTATGGCTACACCTTC.

This clone occurred a few times. This chain joins TRBV5-1 and TRBJ2-7; possible D gene TRBD1, 7 bases. Germline V CDR1 and CDR2: SGHRS, YFSETQ. The V gene lost 3 bases and the J gene lost 3 bases, with 16 bases spanning the gap. The CDR3 is 15 amino acids. The CDR3 loop is CASSSGGTVFYEQYF. Written as DNA, the CDR3 is TGCGCCAGCAGCTCCGGCGGGACAGTATTCTACGAGCAGTACTTC.

This clone has just a few counts. The chain joins TRBV7-9 to TRBJ1-1; D gene ambiguous. Germline CDR1 reads SEHNR; CDR2 reads FQNEAQ (reference sequence). V lost 8 bases, J lost 4 bases, and 14 bases lay in between. The CDR3 contains 13 residues. In DNA form, the CDR3 reads TGTGCCAGCGAGGCCGGCGGAGGCACTGAAGCTTTCTTT. This codes for CASEAGGGTEAFF.

This clone was detected only a few times. This sequence joins TRBV6-1 and TRBJ2-1, with TRBD1 matching 10 bases. Trimming removed 6 bases from V and 8 bases from J; junction bases left unmatched: 4. Germline CDR1 MNHNS, CDR2 SASEGT. The CDR3 loop spans 13 amino acids. CDR3 loop: CASRPTGGHEQFF. The CDR3 coding sequence is TGTGCCAGCAGGCCGACAGGGGGCCATGAGCAGTTCTTC.